This record concerns one TCR beta chain sequence. The data are from a study of patients and donors after allogeneic stem cell transplantation. TCRdb re-derived calls from the RT-PCR reads in MiXCR, one entry per CDR3 protein. The sample has over 130,000 distinct CDR3 sequences; roughly two fifths are singletons. This CDR3 region has 14 residues. The V and J ends lost 6 bases and 7 bases respectively, with 18 bases between them. The chain links TRBV12-3 or TRBV12-4 to TRBJ1-2; perhaps TRBD1 as D (5 bases). The clonotype comes from a human donor who was either an allogeneic HSCT recipient or a stem cell or donor lymphocyte infusion donor (not recorded which). It is not recorded whose cells these are; they may come from a transplant donor. Sequencing used blood, either unsorted or a sorted T cell fraction (not recorded which). The CDR3 bases are TGTGCCAGCAGCCGGGACCGGGCTAGGGGTGGCTACACCTTC. Its translation is CASSRDRARGGYTF.